These 5 T cell receptor beta chains share one sample of origin, sequenced in a study of blood T cell repertoires in COVID-19 (dated by TCRdb to 2020 to 2022). Libraries were built with the immunoSEQ multiplex PCR assay. Drawn from immuneACCESS, this table holds only the in-frame rearrangements with V and J called that TCRdb kept. Clones are partly lost; checked studies trace under half to an unresolved V gene and leave the rest unexplained. The sample table shows tens of thousands of clones, and about 85% are seen once. Roughly 5% of the sample lies in the top ten. The sample comprised peripheral blood. These receptors all stem from a man in his sixties or seventies with acute or convalescent COVID-19.

This sequence joins TRBV2 and TRBJ2-1, with 8 bases aligning to TRBD2. The germline V gene encodes CDR1 SNHLY and CDR2 FYNNEI. The CDR3 has 15 amino acids. After removal of 5 bases from V and 7 bases from J, the junction contained 10 bases not matched to a gene. This CDR3 reads CASSRDGGDGNEQFF. CDR3 in DNA: TGTGCCAGCAGTCGGGACGGGGGGGATGGAAATGAGCAGTTCTTC.

Written as DNA, the CDR3 is TGCGCCAGCAGCTTCCGACAGGGGAGAGGTGGGGCCAACGTCCTGACTTTC. This gives the protein CASSFRQGRGGANVLTF. The chain combines TRBV5-1 with TRBJ2-6, with TRBD1 matching over 8 bases. J was trimmed by 3 bases and V by 2 bases; bases with no gene match: 7. The CDR3 contains 17 residues. CDR1 is SGHRS and CDR2 is YFSETQ in the germline V gene.

This clone was counted a single time. The chain couples TRBV18 to TRBJ1-4; TRBD1 aligns across 7 bases. Germline V gene lookup returns CDR1 KGHSH and CDR2 LQKENI. CDR3 length equals 16 residues. V lost 3 bases, J lost 8 bases, and 12 bases stayed unmatched. DNA for the CDR3: TGTGCCAGCTCACCCCAATCCGGGACAGTTAACGAAAAACTGTTTTTT. Translation gives CASSPQSGTVNEKLFF.

With respect to this clone: Its ends do not fully match the called genes, so a read error is possible. The genes are TRBV5-6 and TRBJ2-7; D may be TRBD2 (6 bases). The CDR3 has 11 amino acids. Germline CDR1 reads SGHDT; CDR2 reads YYEEEE. The CDR3 DNA is TGTGCCAGCAGCCGACCTGGGACTCCTGTCTTC. It translates to CASSRPGTPVF.

This clone appeared once. V and J are TRBV7-9 and TRBJ1-1, with a weak D call TRBD1 (6 bases). There are 12 residues in the CDR3. Germline loops: CDR1 SEHNR, CDR2 FQNEAQ (reference sequence). V was trimmed by 1 base and J by 10 bases, leaving 10 bases between them. CDR3 sequence (DNA): TGTGCCAGCAGCTTAGGGGGCAGGGGAGCTTTCTTT. Translating it yields CASSLGGRGAFF.